Listed here are 10 T cell receptor beta chains from one sample, sequenced in a study of blood T cell repertoires in COVID-19. Profiling relied on immunoSEQ multiplex PCR, and the TCRdb table lists in-frame clones only, not all of them. The repertoire consists of 57,000 or so clones, with about four fifths occurring once and the leading ten covering approximately 17%. Sequencing was carried out using peripheral blood. All receptors derive from a man between 65 and 85 years old with active COVID-19.

The chain uses TRBV6-6 and TRBJ2-7, with a weak D call TRBD1 (6 bases). Germline assignment: CDR1 MNHNY and CDR2 SVGAGI (reference sequence). This CDR3 has 15 residues. Trimming stripped 4 bases from V and 0 bases from J, with 13 bases between. This CDR3 reads CASSSTRDNSYEQYF. The CDR3 DNA follows: TGTGCCAGCAGTTCGACCCGGGACAACTCCTACGAGCAGTACTTC.

This clone was found a few times. J is TRBJ1-5 and V is TRBV5-6; 10 bases match TRBD1. The CDR3 covers 14 residues. Unmatched junction bases numbered 2, after V lost 3 bases and J lost 5 bases. The germline V gene has CDR1 SGHDT and CDR2 YYEEEE. The CDR3 DNA reads as TGTGCCAGCAGCTACGGGACAGGGGATCAGCCCCAGCATTTT. The encoded protein is CASSYGTGDQPQHF.

This clone was recorded once. J is TRBJ2-1 and V is TRBV15; 8 bases are a match to TRBD1. CDR1 is LNHNV and CDR2 is YYDKDF in the germline V gene (reference sequence). Losses at the gene ends were 6 bases for V and 7 bases for J; bases not matched to a gene: 14. This CDR3 region has 16 residues. In DNA, the CDR3 is TGTGCCACCAGTCCTGGCGGCAGGGGGCGCGAGAATGAGCAGTTCTTC. Translating gives CATSPGGRGRENEQFF.

V usage is TRBV28 and J usage is TRBJ2-5; 8 bases are a match to TRBD1. Germline values: CDR1 MDHEN, CDR2 SYDVKM. J lost 5 bases, V lost 5 bases, and 13 bases had no gene match. The CDR3 is 16 amino acids. The CDR3 DNA sequence: TGTGCCAGCAGTCCAAGGACAGGGTCCGTTTCCGAGACCCAGTACTTC. Protein product: CASSPRTGSVSETQYF.

This clone was seen only once. Here the CDR3 DNA reads TGTGCCAGCAGTCGACTAGCGGGAGGGCTGTCGGGCACAGATACGCAGTATTTT. Amino acids: CASSRLAGGLSGTDTQYF. The V and J genes are TRBV27 and TRBJ2-3; TRBD2 matches at 14 bases. The germline gives CDR1 MNHEY, CDR2 SMNVEV (reference sequence). The CDR3 length is 18 residues. V lost 5 bases to trimming and J lost 1 base; unmatched junction nucleotides: 8.

The rearrangement uses TRBV27 and TRBJ2-1, with a possible D match to TRBD2 (6 bases). This CDR3 has 14 amino acids. Per germline, CDR1 MNHEY and CDR2 SMNVEV (reference sequence). V lost 3 bases and J 4 bases, leaving 10 bases between the germline ends. CDR3 sequence: CASSLGTFYNEQFF. DNA for the CDR3: TGTGCCAGCAGTTTGGGGACTTTTTACAATGAGCAGTTCTTC.

V usage is TRBV6-6 and J usage is TRBJ2-7; 10 nucleotides match TRBD1. V shed 2 bases, J shed 2 bases, and the junction held 6 bases outside the gene matches. The germline CDR1 and CDR2 sequences are MNHNY and SVGAGI (reference sequence). This CDR3 is 16 amino acids long. Here the CDR3 DNA reads TGTGCCAGCAGTTACCACCCCGGGACAGGGGCCTACGAGCAGTACTTC. Protein product: CASSYHPGTGAYEQYF.

The chain's CDR3 is CASSPGTGGTGELFF. CDR3 coding DNA: TGTGCCAGCAGCCCTGGGACAGGGGGCACCGGGGAGCTGTTTTTT. The chain joins TRBV6-2 or TRBV6-3 to TRBJ2-2; 11 nucleotides align to TRBD1. There are 15 residues in the CDR3. Germline V gene data show CDR1 as MNHEY and CDR2 as SVGEGT. The junction had 4 bases not matched to a gene; V was cut back by 6 bases and J by 4 bases.

The chain carries TRBV30 and TRBJ2-3; unclear D gene. The CDR3 length is 12 residues. Germline V gene data show CDR1 as GTSNPN and CDR2 as SVGIG (reference sequence). The V gene lost 0 bases and the J gene lost 5 bases, with 6 bases spanning the gap. The CDR3 loop reads CAWSVARDTQYF. The CDR3 DNA reads as TGTGCCTGGAGTGTAGCCCGAGATACGCAGTATTTT. The full variable domain, completed using reference TRBV30 and TRBJ2-3, is SQTIHQWPATLVQPVGSPLSLECTVEGTSNPNLYWYRQAAGRGLQLLFYSVGIGQISSEVPQNLSASRPQDRQFILSSKKLLLSDSGFYLCAWSVARDTQYFGPGTRLTVL.

The rearrangement uses TRBV5-1 and TRBJ2-2, with a weak D call TRBD1 (6 bases). Per the germline V gene, CDR1 is SGHRS and CDR2 is YFSETQ. V was cut by 4 bases and J by 3 bases, with 10 bases left in between. The CDR3 sequence is 14 residues long. The CDR3 spells CASSQAGDTGELFF. The CDR3 coding sequence is TGCGCCAGCAGCCAGGCAGGGGACACCGGGGAGCTGTTTTTT.